This note documents a single T cell receptor (beta chain) sequence. Antigen specificity is unknown. This sample is drawn from a study of shared clonotypes between healthy human individuals. Findings of the study overall: In having few donors, the study represented limited genetic and exposure-history diversity.

Replicate PCRs from sorted subsets contained approximately 220 ng DNA, which is 30,000 to 35,000 T cell genomes. Some clones are missing from TCRdb's copy, which holds only in-frame ones; the method was immunoSEQ multiplex PCR. The sample contains about 1 million clones, approximately 72% of which appear only once. The CDR3 is 15 amino acids. V was cut by 3 bases and J by 6 bases, with 15 bases left in between. The germline CDR1 and CDR2 sequences are SGHTA and FQGNSA. The chain carries TRBV7-2 and TRBJ2-1; D is possibly TRBD2 (5 bases). The TCR comes from a man aged 18 to 29 in good health. Material: memory CD4+ T cells sorted from blood. Subset denoted: CD45RA-negative fraction. CDR3 sequence: CASSFRTGTLNEQFF. The CDR3 region has the DNA TGTGCCAGCAGCTTTAGGACGGGAACCCTCAATGAGCAGTTCTTC.